These 18 T cell receptor beta chains originate from one sample sequenced in a study of technical replicates of blood from several donors. Profiling relied on immunoSEQ multiplex PCR, and the TCRdb table lists in-frame clones only, not all of them. The sample has more than 90,000 clones; nearly 96% are singletons. Sequences were obtained from T cells isolated from PBMCs. Receptors originate from a human donor in good health.

V and J are TRBV2 and TRBJ2-7; TRBD1 matches 11 bases. The CDR3 runs to 14 residues. The trim removed 9 bases at V and 0 bases at J, leaving 4 bases unmatched. CDR1 and CDR2 (germline): SNHLY, FYNNEI. The DNA for the CDR3 is TGTGCCAGGGAAGGGACAGGGGGCTCCTACGAGCAGTACTTC. It encodes CAREGTGGSYEQYF.

This rearrangement joins TRBV9 to TRBJ2-7; TRBD2 matches 9 bases. The CDR3 loop spans 14 amino acids. The J segment lost 6 bases and the V segment lost 3 bases, leaving 7 bases of the junction unmatched. Germline CDR1 SGDLS, CDR2 YYNGEE. In DNA form, the CDR3 reads TGTGCCAGCAGCGCTCTAGCGGGGCCCACCGAGCAGTACTTC. Amino acid sequence: CASSALAGPTEQYF.

This chain uses TRBV28 with TRBJ1-3; a weak D match, TRBD1 (6 bases). Germline V gives CDR1 MDHEN, CDR2 SYDVKM. CDR3 length: 15 amino acids. Trimming stripped 6 bases from V and 0 bases from J, with 12 bases between. The CDR3 DNA follows: TGTGCCAGCAGAAGTGCAGGGGTCTCTGGAAACACCATATATTTT. This encodes CASRSAGVSGNTIYF.

V is TRBV5-1 and J is TRBJ1-2; TRBD1 matches at 8 bases. V lost 8 bases and J lost 7; bases outside the gene matches: 22. The CDR3 length is 17 residues. Germline V gene lookup returns CDR1 SGHRS and CDR2 YFSETQ. CDR3 amino acids: CASGGVDRVGIAAGYTF. For the CDR3, the DNA is TGCGCCAGTGGGGGTGTGGACAGGGTAGGGATCGCCGCTGGCTACACCTTC.

The chain joins TRBV14 to TRBJ2-2, with no clear D. The length of the CDR3 is 14 residues. The V and J ends lost 0 bases and 2 bases respectively, with 4 bases between them. Germline V gene sequence: CDR1 SGHDN, CDR2 FVKESK. DNA of the CDR3: TGTGCCAGCAGCCAAGACACTAACACCGGGGAGCTGTTTTTT. Its translation: CASSQDTNTGELFF.

The sample holds a few counts of this clone. The gene calls are TRBV7-9 and TRBJ1-2; D might be TRBD1 (5 bases). This CDR3 has 15 residues. V lost 1 base and J lost 0, with 9 bases in between. Germline values: CDR1 SEHNR, CDR2 FQNEAQ (reference sequence). CDR3 protein: CASSLEGVTNYGYTF. Written as DNA, the CDR3 is TGTGCCAGCAGCTTAGAAGGGGTAACTAACTATGGCTACACCTTC.

The chain uses TRBV5-1 and TRBJ2-1; 11 bases fit TRBD2. This CDR3 has 18 residues. V lost 1 base to trimming and J lost 4 bases; unmatched junction nucleotides: 10. CDR1 and CDR2 from the germline V gene are SGHRS and YFSETQ. The CDR3 DNA follows: TGCGCCAGCAGCTTGTCTCTAGCGGGAGGAATTGGGTACAATGAGCAGTTCTTC. It yields the protein CASSLSLAGGIGYNEQFF.

The V call is TRBV6-1, the J call TRBJ2-7; tentatively, D is TRBD2 (6 bases). CDR3 length: 15 amino acids. In germline, CDR1 is MNHNS, CDR2 SASEGT. V was pared by 7 bases and J by 0 bases, with 16 bases between. The CDR3 nucleotides are TGTGCCAGCACCGGGGGAGGAGGGAGCTCCTACGAGCAGTACTTC. It yields the protein CASTGGGGSSYEQYF.

The gene calls are TRBV30 and TRBJ1-1, with D unresolved. V lost 8 bases and J lost 3, with 16 bases in between. CDR3 size: 13 residues. Germline CDR1 is GTSNPN and CDR2 is SVGIG (reference sequence). Here the CDR3 DNA reads TGTGCCATCAACCGTGGCGGTGACACTGAAGCTTTCTTT. It specifies CAINRGGDTEAFF.

The chain joins TRBV5-5 to TRBJ1-1; D might be TRBD1 (6 bases). CDR1 is SGHKS, CDR2 YYEKEE, per germline (reference sequence). Trimming took off 0 bases at V and 5 bases at J, with 11 bases between the two ends. The CDR3 runs to 14 residues. CDR3: CASSLEQGRTEAFF. Here the CDR3 DNA reads TGTGCCAGCAGCTTGGAACAGGGTCGAACTGAAGCTTTCTTT.

The chain carries TRBV19 and TRBJ2-2, with TRBD1 matching over 7 bases. CDR3 length equals 17 residues. In germline, CDR1 is LNHDA, CDR2 SQIVND (reference sequence). The V and J ends lost 6 bases and 4 bases, in that order; junction bases with no gene match: 14. CDR3 sequence (DNA): TGTGCCAGTAGCCGAACGGGACAGCTCGTACCCACCGGGGAGCTGTTTTTT. Amino acids: CASSRTGQLVPTGELFF.

The chain carries TRBV11-3 and TRBJ1-2; tentatively, D is TRBD1 (6 bases). The CDR3 spans 13 residues. Trimming cost V 5 bases and J 8 bases, with 15 bases left between them. Germline V gene sequence: CDR1 SGHNT, CDR2 YENEEA. CDR3 DNA sequence: TGTGCCAGCAGCCTTGGCAGGGGCGGAGGCTACACCTTC. Its protein is CASSLGRGGGYTF. The full variable domain, completed using reference TRBV11-3 and TRBJ1-2, is EAGVVQSPRYKIIEKKQPVAFWCNPISGHNTLYWYLQNLGQGPELLIRYENEEAVDDSQLPKDRFSAERLKGVDSTLKIQPAELGDSAVYLCASSLGRGGGYTFGSGTRLTVV.

The chain recombines TRBV13 with TRBJ2-7; TRBD1 is a possible D gene (6 bases). The germline V and J ends were trimmed by 1 base and 2 bases, with 12 bases remaining between them. This CDR3 is built from 15 residues. The germline V gene has CDR1 PRHDT and CDR2 FYEKMQ (reference sequence). DNA for the CDR3: TGTGCCAGCAGCTTAGAGTCAGGGGCTACCTACGAGCAGTACTTC. It specifies CASSLESGATYEQYF.

The chain links TRBV30 to TRBJ2-7, with D possibly TRBD1 on 6 matching bases. Per the germline V gene, CDR1 is GTSNPN and CDR2 is SVGIG (reference sequence). The CDR3 is 13 amino acids. With 5 bases removed from V and 5 bases from J, the gap between germline ends came to 16 bases. CDR3 DNA sequence: TGTGCCTGGGGAAAGACAGGTTCCCACGAGCAGTACTTC. Its translation: CAWGKTGSHEQYF. Filled out from reference TRBV30 and TRBJ2-7, the complete variable domain reads SQTIHQWPATLVQPVGSPLSLECTVEGTSNPNLYWYRQAAGRGLQLLFYSVGIGQISSEVPQNLSASRPQDRQFILSSKKLLLSDSGFYLCAWGKTGSHEQYFGPGTRLTVT.

The chain recombines TRBV13 with TRBJ1-1; D gene ambiguous. The CDR3 contains 13 residues. V was shortened by 5 bases and J by 0 bases, with 7 bases between the two germline ends. Germline lookup yields CDR1 PRHDT and CDR2 FYEKMQ (reference sequence). DNA for the CDR3: TGTGCCAGCAGCCCGTATATGAACACTGAAGCTTTCTTT. Its protein is CASSPYMNTEAFF.

The rearrangement joins TRBV5-1 to TRBJ1-2, with D uncertain. The V gene's germline CDR1 is SGHRS and CDR2 YFSETQ. V lost 0 bases, J lost 7 bases, and 10 bases lay in between. CDR3 length equals 13 residues. DNA for the CDR3: TGCGCCAGCAGCTTGGCTGGGGAGGGTGGCTACACCTTC. Translation: CASSLAGEGGYTF.

The sample holds one count of this clone. This chain joins TRBV4-1 and TRBJ1-1; tentatively, D is TRBD1 (5 bases). Per germline, CDR1 MGHRA and CDR2 YSYEKL. The CDR3 runs 17 residues. V lost 4 bases, J lost 3 bases, and 21 bases lay in between. This chain's CDR3 is CASSLSGGGMLDTEAFF. Written as DNA, the CDR3 is TGCGCCAGCAGCCTTTCGGGGGGGGGAATGTTGGACACTGAAGCTTTCTTT.

This chain joins TRBV11-2 and TRBJ2-1; tentatively, D is TRBD2 (5 bases). V was trimmed by 5 bases and J by 9 bases, leaving 14 bases between them. Germline CDR1 is SGHAT and CDR2 is FQNNGV. The CDR3 covers 13 residues. CDR3 loop: CASSDDLEGEQFF. CDR3 DNA sequence: TGTGCCAGCAGCGACGACCTCGAGGGTGAGCAGTTCTTC.